This TCR beta chain is drawn from a study of OX40 agonist ivuxolimab in advanced cancers. This CDR3 contains 14 residues. Trimming removed 3 bases at V and 4 bases at J, with 9 bases between. CDR1 is SGHDN, CDR2 FVKESK, per germline. On this clone: Its target is unknown.

The study, taken as a whole, reports: Clonal expansion from baseline to week 6 occurred in both CD4+ and CD8+ T cells. CD8+ T cells showed, on average, more clonal expansion than CD4+ cells.

Assay: immunoSEQ multiplex PCR; the TCRdb copy retains only in-frame clones and omits some. Of about 83,000 clones listed, around nine tenths are singletons. The source of this sequence is an adult with an advanced solid tumor such as melanoma, head and neck, liver or kidney cancer. The chain uses TRBV14 and TRBJ2-2, with D possibly being TRBD2 (6 bases). This sample comprised CD4+ or CD8+ T cells sorted from blood, obtained in a trial of the OX40 agonist ivuxolimab. CDR3: CASSHGGTTGELFF. As DNA, the CDR3 is TGTGCCAGCAGCCATGGGGGGACCACCGGGGAGCTGTTTTTT.